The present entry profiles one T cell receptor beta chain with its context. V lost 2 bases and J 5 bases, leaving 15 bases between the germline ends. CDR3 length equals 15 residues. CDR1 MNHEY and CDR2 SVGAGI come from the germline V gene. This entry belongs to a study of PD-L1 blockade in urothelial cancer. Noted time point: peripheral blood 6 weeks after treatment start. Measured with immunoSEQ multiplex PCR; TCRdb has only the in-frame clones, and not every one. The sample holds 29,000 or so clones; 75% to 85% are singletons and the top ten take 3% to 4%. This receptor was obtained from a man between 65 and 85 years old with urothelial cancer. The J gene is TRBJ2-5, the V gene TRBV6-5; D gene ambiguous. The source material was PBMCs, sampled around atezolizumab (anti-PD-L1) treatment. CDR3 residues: CASSYLGQGEETQYF. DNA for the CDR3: TGTGCCAGCAGTTACCTCGGCCAAGGAGAGGAGACCCAGTACTTC.